The 14 T cell receptor beta chains below all came from one sample that was sequenced in a study of blood T cell repertoires in COVID-19. Some clones are missing from TCRdb's copy, which holds only in-frame ones; the method was immunoSEQ multiplex PCR. The sample lists approximately 190,000 clones; 75% to 85% were seen once. The sequencing input was peripheral blood. The receptors here all came from a man in his fifties or sixties with acute or convalescent COVID-19.

The CDR3 loop reads CASSLGQGGEKLFF. CDR3 nucleotides: TGTGCCAGCAGCTTGGGGCAGGGAGGTGAAAAACTGTTTTTT. The genes are TRBV5-4 and TRBJ1-4; a possible D gene is TRBD1 (5 bases). Germline CDR1 SGHNT, CDR2 YYREEE (reference sequence). The CDR3 totals 14 residues. V lost 0 bases, J lost 7 bases, and 10 bases lay in between.

This chain uses TRBV12-3 or TRBV12-4 with TRBJ2-7; 8 bases are a match to TRBD1. V gave up 2 bases and J gave up 7 bases; unmatched junction bases: 4. The CDR3 runs 13 residues. The CDR3 is CASSLQGAGEQYF. The CDR3 DNA reads TGTGCCAGCAGTTTACAGGGGGCGGGGGAGCAGTACTTC.

The chain carries TRBV27 and TRBJ2-7; no reliable D call. In germline, CDR1 is MNHEY, CDR2 SMNVEV (reference sequence). The CDR3 totals 15 residues. Between the trimmed V and J ends, which lost 7 bases and 2 bases, there was a span of 18 bases. The CDR3 region is CASKQNYPPAYEQYF. The CDR3 DNA is TGTGCCAGCAAACAGAATTATCCTCCCGCCTACGAGCAGTACTTC.

The chain links TRBV27 to TRBJ2-5; 8 bases map to TRBD1. The trim removed 2 bases at V and 5 bases at J, leaving 7 bases unmatched. CDR3 length equals 15 residues. Germline V gene lookup returns CDR1 MNHEY and CDR2 SMNVEV (reference sequence). CDR3 in DNA: TGTGCCAGCAGTTTAGGCAGGGGGCACTGGGAGACCCAGTACTTC. Translation: CASSLGRGHWETQYF.

The chain links TRBV2 to TRBJ1-1; a weak D match, TRBD1 (6 bases). The germline V and J ends were trimmed by 6 bases and 1 base, with 9 bases remaining between them. The CDR3 sequence is 13 residues long. Germline CDR1 reads SNHLY; CDR2 reads FYNNEI. The CDR3 loop reads CASRGHPNTEAFF. As DNA, the CDR3 is TGTGCCAGCAGGGGACACCCGAACACTGAAGCTTTCTTT.

This chain joins TRBV5-6 and TRBJ2-7; D remains ambiguous. Germline V lookup: CDR1 SGHDT, CDR2 YYEEEE. This CDR3 spans 14 amino acids. V dropped 0 bases and J dropped 2 bases, with 9 bases sitting between them. Here the CDR3 DNA reads TGTGCCAGCAGCTTGGGTAAAGAGGCCTACGAGCAGTACTTC. Translation gives CASSLGKEAYEQYF.

This rearrangement joins TRBV30 to TRBJ1-6; no definite D call. CDR1 GTSNPN and CDR2 SVGIG come from the germline V gene (reference sequence). The CDR3 extends over 18 amino acids. The V gene lost 1 base and the J gene lost 9 bases, with 25 bases spanning the gap. CDR3 sequence reads: CAWSGAGSDLLEGSPLHF. CDR3 bases: TGTGCCTGGAGTGGAGCGGGCTCGGATCTATTGGAGGGTTCACCCCTCCACTTT.

This clone was recorded once. This chain connects TRBV19 to TRBJ2-4; D is possibly TRBD2 (6 bases). V was pared by 6 bases and J by 11 bases, with 14 bases between. Germline CDR1 is LNHDA and CDR2 is SQIVND (reference sequence). CDR3 size: 12 residues. The CDR3 DNA reads as TGTGCCAGTAGGTCCCCTAGCGACGTTCAGTACTTC. Translated: CASRSPSDVQYF. Filled out from reference TRBV19 and TRBJ2-4, the complete variable domain reads DGGITQSPKYLFRKEGQNVTLSCEQNLNHDAMYWYRQDPGQGLRLIYYSQIVNDFQKGDIAEGYSVSREKKESFPLTVTSAQKNPTAFYLCASRSPSDVQYFGAGTRLSVL.

The rearrangement joins TRBV2 to TRBJ2-1, with 10 bases that match TRBD2. The CDR3 has 17 amino acids. Germline loops: CDR1 SNHLY, CDR2 FYNNEI. The ends lost 1 base at V and 9 bases at J; junction bases unmatched: 12. CDR3 sequence: CASSEGGMTSGFSEQFF. CDR3 bases: TGTGCCAGCAGTGAAGGGGGTATGACTAGCGGGTTTAGTGAGCAGTTCTTC.

The V call is TRBV7-2, the J call TRBJ1-5; D may be TRBD1 (6 bases). V was trimmed by 3 bases and J by 3 bases, leaving 12 bases between them. This CDR3 spans 15 amino acids. CDR1 is SGHTA and CDR2 is FQGNSA in the germline V gene. In DNA, the CDR3 is TGTGCCAGCAGCTTCGTGCAGGGGACCAATCAGCCCCAGCATTTT. Translating gives CASSFVQGTNQPQHF.

V usage is TRBV5-6 and J usage is TRBJ2-1; tentative D call: TRBD1 (7 bases). This CDR3 spans 16 amino acids. Per the germline V gene, CDR1 is SGHDT and CDR2 is YYEEEE. Between the trimmed V and J ends, which lost 4 bases and 8 bases, there was a span of 22 bases. As DNA, the CDR3 is TGTGCCAGCAGCCTGGAGGGCGACAGGGCTCCGCATGAGCAGTTCTTC. Translation gives CASSLEGDRAPHEQFF.

The rearrangement joins TRBV13 to TRBJ2-1; 8 bases align to TRBD2. The V gene's germline CDR1 is PRHDT and CDR2 FYEKMQ (reference sequence). Germline trimming cut 5 bases from V and 15 bases from J; bases unmatched to any gene: 18. The CDR3 is made up of 15 amino acids. CDR3: CASSRTRRASGGWFF. The CDR3 bases are TGTGCCAGCAGCCGAACTAGGAGGGCGAGCGGGGGTTGGTTCTTC.

This chain uses TRBV19 with TRBJ1-2, with no clear D. The CDR3 sequence is 13 residues long. The germline gives CDR1 LNHDA, CDR2 SQIVND (reference sequence). The V end was cut by 8 bases, the J end by 2 bases, with 12 bases between. This CDR3 reads CASCPLGNYGYTF. CDR3 DNA: TGTGCCAGTTGCCCACTAGGCAACTATGGCTACACCTTC.

V gene TRBV9 combines with J gene TRBJ1-1; D might be TRBD1 (5 bases). The V end lost 5 bases, the J end lost 3 bases, and 14 bases lay between the germline ends. The germline gives CDR1 SGDLS, CDR2 YYNGEE. The CDR3 spans 14 residues. The CDR3 DNA sequence: TGTGCCAGCAGAGTCGGTATAGGGGACACTGAAGCTTTCTTT. Its translation is CASRVGIGDTEAFF.